This T cell receptor (beta chain) was found in a study of T cell responses to AZD1222 COVID-19 vaccine. Germline loops: CDR1 LNHDA, CDR2 SQIVND (reference sequence). V lost 4 bases to trimming and J lost 2 bases; unmatched junction nucleotides: 3. The CDR3 contains 15 residues. General study points: Close to half of spike-specific TCRs reportedly recognize unmutated variant regions.

The protocol was immunoSEQ multiplex PCR, while the TCRdb copy is restricted to in-frame clones and leaves out a portion. This table has 110,000 or so clones, 88% appearing once. This clone was picked up one time. Its antigen is unidentified. The specimen was peripheral blood, collected on day 0 of AZD1222 vaccination. This chain connects TRBV19 to TRBJ2-3; 10 nucleotides agree with TRBD2. This TCR came from an adult in good health. CDR3 amino acids: CASSNGLADTDTQYF. The CDR3 DNA reads as TGTGCCAGTAGTAACGGACTAGCGGACACAGATACGCAGTATTTT.